The next 32 T cell receptor beta chains were all read from a single sample in a study of blood T cell repertoires in COVID-19. The assay was immunoSEQ multiplex PCR, and TCRdb's table has in-frame clones only and misses some. Of 250,000 to 300,000 clones in the sample, 70% to 90% were seen once. Sequenced sample: peripheral blood. The receptors shown here come from a woman aged 60 to 75 with acute or convalescent COVID-19.

This chain uses TRBV27 with TRBJ2-7; D perhaps matches TRBD1 (6 bases). V was clipped by 0 bases and J by 9 bases, with 6 bases between them. The CDR3 extends over 11 amino acids. The V gene's germline CDR1 is MNHEY and CDR2 SMNVEV (reference sequence). In nucleotides, the CDR3 is TGTGCCAGCAGTTTATCAGGGGGGCAGTACTTC. Encoded protein: CASSLSGGQYF.

The rearrangement joins TRBV9 to TRBJ1-6; possibly TRBD1 for D (6 bases). Germline loops: CDR1 SGDLS, CDR2 YYNGEE. V lost 4 bases and J lost 0, with 8 bases in between. The CDR3 is 15 residues long. DNA of the CDR3: TGTGCCAGCAGCAAACAGGGCTCCTATAATTCACCCCTCCACTTT. This codes for CASSKQGSYNSPLHF.

The rearrangement links TRBV5-1 to TRBJ1-1, with D maybe TRBD1 (5 bases). Trimming left V 5 bases short and J 1 base short, with 9 bases between. There are 13 residues in the CDR3. CDR1 and CDR2 from the germline V gene are SGHRS and YFSETQ. The CDR3, as DNA: TGCGCCAGCAGAGGGGCTGGGAACACTGAAGCTTTCTTT. It yields the protein CASRGAGNTEAFF.

V is TRBV5-1 and J is TRBJ1-1; 9 bases agree with TRBD1. Per the germline V gene, CDR1 is SGHRS and CDR2 is YFSETQ. Trimming removed 4 bases from V and 0 bases from J; junction bases left unmatched: 10. This CDR3 region has 17 residues. The CDR3 sequence: CASSLPWTGEMNTEAFF. In DNA, the CDR3 is TGCGCCAGCAGCCTTCCCTGGACAGGGGAAATGAACACTGAAGCTTTCTTT.

This chain links TRBV4-2 with TRBJ1-5; the match to TRBD1 covers 7 bases. Trimming at V came to 4 bases and at J to 6 bases, leaving 15 bases not matched to a gene. In germline, CDR1 is LGHNA, CDR2 YNFKEQ. CDR3 length: 17 amino acids. The CDR3 loop reads CASSPVLGGTEAQPQHF. In DNA form, the CDR3 reads TGTGCCAGCAGCCCCGTACTAGGAGGGACAGAAGCTCAGCCCCAGCATTTT.

The gene calls are TRBV18 and TRBJ2-2, with 8 bases that match TRBD1. The germline CDR1 and CDR2 sequences are KGHSH and LQKENI. V lost 5 bases and J lost 1; bases outside the gene matches: 3. The CDR3 sequence is 15 residues long. The chain's CDR3 is CASSSGTGNTGELFF. The CDR3 DNA reads TGTGCCAGCTCATCCGGGACAGGGAACACCGGGGAGCTGTTTTTT.

This clone appeared once. The chain has TRBV9 and TRBJ1-6; no firm D call. The CDR3 spans 14 residues. Trimming pared 3 bases from V and 10 bases from J, leaving 14 bases between. In germline, CDR1 is SGDLS, CDR2 YYNGEE. The CDR3 protein is CASSASLESSPLHF. As DNA, the CDR3 is TGTGCCAGCAGCGCCTCATTGGAGAGCTCACCCCTCCACTTT.

This rearrangement joins TRBV19 to TRBJ2-1, with 7 bases that match TRBD2. Germline loops: CDR1 LNHDA, CDR2 SQIVND (reference sequence). V was clipped by 3 bases and J by 7 bases; unmatched bases: 3. The CDR3 is made up of 13 amino acids. CDR3 bases: TGTGCCAGTAGTATTTCGCGGGGGAATGAGCAGTTCTTC. It codes for CASSISRGNEQFF.

There are a few counts of this clone. V is TRBV18 and J is TRBJ1-2, with 8 bases fitting TRBD1. Trimming at V came to 2 bases and at J to 6 bases, leaving 14 bases not matched to a gene. The germline V gene encodes CDR1 KGHSH and CDR2 LQKENI. The CDR3 loop spans 17 amino acids. CDR3 residues: CASSPYKVSGQGNGYTF. DNA of the CDR3: TGTGCCAGCTCACCATACAAAGTGTCAGGACAGGGTAATGGCTACACCTTC.

The rearrangement joins TRBV28 to TRBJ1-3, with TRBD1 matching over 7 bases. Germline loops: CDR1 MDHEN, CDR2 SYDVKM. The CDR3 extends over 15 amino acids. V was clipped by 5 bases and J by 4 bases; unmatched bases: 8. The CDR3 reads CASSPEQGNGNTIYF. The DNA for the CDR3 is TGTGCCAGCAGTCCGGAACAGGGGAACGGAAACACCATATATTTT.

The V call is TRBV30, the J call TRBJ1-3, with D possibly TRBD1 on 6 matching bases. Germline V CDR1 and CDR2: GTSNPN, SVGIG (reference sequence). The V end lost 0 bases, the J end lost 1 base, and 10 bases lay between the germline ends. This CDR3 contains 15 residues. The CDR3 nucleotides are TGTGCCTGGAGTGTACAAGGGGGTTCTGGAAACACCATATATTTT. Translating gives CAWSVQGGSGNTIYF.

This clone appeared a single time. The chain couples TRBV6-5 to TRBJ1-6, with 9 bases matching TRBD1. V shed 0 bases, J shed 9 bases, and the junction held 6 bases outside the gene matches. The CDR3 sequence is 16 residues long. Germline V CDR1 and CDR2: MNHEY, SVGAGI. In DNA form, the CDR3 reads TGTGCCAGCAGTTACTCCCGGACAGGGGAAGGTTCACCCCTCCACTTT. Amino acids: CASSYSRTGEGSPLHF.

This rearrangement joins TRBV9 to TRBJ1-2, with 7 bases that match TRBD1. The CDR3 has 11 amino acids. Germline CDR1 and CDR2: SGDLS and YYNGEE. V lost 4 bases and J lost 7; bases outside the gene matches: 1. The CDR3 DNA reads TGTGCCAGCAGCAACAGGGGTGGCTACACCTTC. Translated: CASSNRGGYTF. Combining the CDR3 with reference TRBV9 and TRBJ1-2 gives the whole variable domain DSGVTQTPKHLITATGQRVTLRCSPRSGDLSVYWYQQSLDQGLQFLIQYYNGEERAKGNILERFSAQQFPDLHSELNLSSLELGDSALYFCASSNRGGYTFGSGTRLTVV.

This clone was picked up one time. The rearrangement links TRBV3-1 (or the pseudogene TRBV3-2) to TRBJ2-5, with no clear D. The germline CDR1 and CDR2 sequences are LGHDT and YNNKEL (reference sequence). CDR3 length equals 13 residues. V shed 1 base and J shed 5 bases, with 8 bases lying between them. The CDR3 DNA reads TGTGCCAGCAGCCAAGCTGGGCCGGAGACCCAGTACTTC. This sequence encodes CASSQAGPETQYF.

The chain recombines TRBV7-7 with TRBJ2-5; the D gene is possibly TRBD2 (6 bases). The CDR3 contains 16 residues. Trimming left V 8 bases short and J 6 bases short, with 25 bases between. Germline assignment: CDR1 SSHAT and CDR2 FNYEAQ (reference sequence). CDR3 region: CASGGGGSSLAKTQYF. CDR3 DNA sequence: TGTGCCAGCGGGGGAGGAGGGAGTTCATTAGCAAAGACCCAGTACTTC.

The V gene is TRBV7-3, the J gene TRBJ2-3; 10 bases are a match to TRBD2. The CDR3 consists of 19 residues. The germline V gene has CDR1 SGHTA and CDR2 FQGTGA. V shed 5 bases and J 5 bases; nucleotides not matched to a gene: 19. CDR3 amino acids: CASSPLRPHEREGGDTQYF. In DNA, the CDR3 is TGTGCCAGCAGCCCACTTCGCCCCCATGAGCGGGAGGGGGGAGATACGCAGTATTTT.

The chain joins TRBV7-6 to TRBJ1-3, with D hard to call. V was pared by 5 bases and J by 0 bases, with 14 bases between. Germline V gene data show CDR1 as SGHVS and CDR2 as FNYEAQ. The CDR3 spans 16 residues. Here the CDR3 DNA reads TGTGCCAGCAGCCCCGAGCGGGGTGGCTCTGGAAACACCATATATTTT. Its translation: CASSPERGGSGNTIYF.

The chain has TRBV27 and TRBJ1-5; D remains ambiguous. The CDR3 spans 12 residues. Trimming removed 3 bases from V and 7 bases from J, with 7 bases in between. The germline CDR1 and CDR2 sequences are MNHEY and SMNVEV (reference sequence). In nucleotides, the CDR3 is TGTGCCAGCAGTTTTCCGGGACAGCCCCAGCATTTT. It specifies CASSFPGQPQHF.

The chain recombines TRBV28 with TRBJ1-2, with 12 bases identical to TRBD1. V gave up 6 bases and J gave up 4 bases; unmatched junction bases: 6. The CDR3 runs to 15 residues. Germline V CDR1 and CDR2: MDHEN, SYDVKM. The CDR3 bases are TGTGCCAGCAGAGCCGGGACAGGGGGCTCCTATGGCTACACCTTC. Translating gives CASRAGTGGSYGYTF.

The gene calls are TRBV7-3 and TRBJ1-1, with 10 bases lining up with TRBD1. CDR1 and CDR2 from the germline V gene are SGHTA and FQGTGA. The CDR3 spans 13 residues. V trimming: 5 bases; J trimming: 6 bases; junction bases outside the gene matches: 3. CDR3 coding DNA: TGTGCCAGCAGCGCCGGACAGGGGGCTGAAGCTTTCTTT. It encodes CASSAGQGAEAFF.

This chain connects TRBV28 to TRBJ2-3, with D unresolved. Deletions cut 2 bases from V and 1 base from J, with 10 bases between. Germline V gene data show CDR1 as MDHEN and CDR2 as SYDVKM. This CDR3 is built from 15 residues. The CDR3 DNA reads as TGTGCCAGCAGTTTACTTCCGTTCCGCACAGATACGCAGTATTTT. The encoded protein is CASSLLPFRTDTQYF.

This chain connects TRBV7-8 to TRBJ2-5; D remains ambiguous. V was clipped by 5 bases and J by 1 base, with 14 bases between them. Germline values: CDR1 SGHVS, CDR2 FQNEAQ. This CDR3 has 15 residues. CDR3 residues: CASSAQRSPQETQYF. The CDR3 DNA is TGTGCCAGCAGCGCCCAGCGTAGCCCCCAAGAGACCCAGTACTTC.

The genes are TRBV24-1 and TRBJ2-3; 11 bases align to TRBD2. This CDR3 has 18 amino acids. J gave up 2 bases and V 3 bases, and 9 bases lay outside the gene matches. Germline lookup yields CDR1 KGHDR and CDR2 SFDVKD. The CDR3 DNA is TGTGCCACCAGTGATCCTTCGGCACTAGCGGGAGTCACAGATACGCAGTATTTT. Its protein is CATSDPSALAGVTDTQYF.

In its sample, this clone was seen a few times. The chain employs TRBV5-4 and TRBJ1-5; D uncertain. Germline CDR1 reads SGHNT; CDR2 reads YYREEE (reference sequence). Trimming pared 4 bases from V and 4 bases from J, leaving 9 bases between. The CDR3 is 13 residues long. The DNA for the CDR3 is TGTGCCAGCAGCGCCGGAGGAAATCAGCCCCAGCATTTT. Translation: CASSAGGNQPQHF.

This chain uses TRBV3-1 (or the pseudogene TRBV3-2) with TRBJ2-4; no clear D. V gave up 0 bases and J gave up 0 bases, with 12 bases separating them. The CDR3 is 17 amino acids. Germline loops: CDR1 LGHDT, CDR2 YNNKEL (reference sequence). CDR3 DNA: TGTGCCAGCAGCCAAGATGCATCAATACTAGCCAAAAACATTCAGTACTTC. Its protein is CASSQDASILAKNIQYF.

This chain connects TRBV20-1 to TRBJ2-7; no firm D call. Trimming took 6 bases from V and 5 from J, leaving 8 bases between them. The CDR3 runs 10 residues. From germline, CDR1 is DFQATT and CDR2 SNEGSKA (reference sequence). CDR3 residues: CSAQSNEQYF. CDR3 DNA: TGCAGTGCGCAGTCGAACGAGCAGTACTTC.

Comment on this clone: Other DNA sequences in this sample translate to the same CDR3. The V and J genes are TRBV19 and TRBJ2-7; 7 nucleotides match TRBD1. The germline V gene has CDR1 LNHDA and CDR2 SQIVND (reference sequence). This CDR3 has 13 amino acids. The V segment lost 3 bases and the J segment 4 bases; nucleotides outside the gene matches: 3. CDR3 sequence: CASSIGRGYEQYF. The CDR3 nucleotides read TGTGCCAGTAGTATCGGCAGGGGGTACGAGCAGTACTTC.

In this sample, this clone turned up once. The rearrangement uses TRBV9 and TRBJ2-7; D might be TRBD2 (5 bases). This CDR3 comprises 15 residues. V lost 3 bases and J 0 bases, leaving 13 bases between the germline ends. Germline V gene data show CDR1 as SGDLS and CDR2 as YYNGEE. CDR3 amino acids: CASSDGVKSSYEQYF. CDR3 nucleotide sequence: TGTGCCAGCAGCGACGGGGTGAAGAGCTCCTACGAGCAGTACTTC.

This clone has only a few counts. The CDR3 DNA sequence: TGTGCCAGCAGCCAGCGGGAGGTTGTTTTCTTT. Translating gives CASSQREVVFF. The chain uses TRBV3-1 (or the pseudogene TRBV3-2) and TRBJ1-1; no clear D. CDR3 length equals 11 residues. Trimming shortened V by 3 bases and J by 13 bases, and 12 bases separated the two germline ends. Germline V gene sequence: CDR1 LGHDT, CDR2 YNNKEL (reference sequence).

V gene TRBV6-5 combines with J gene TRBJ1-5; D not resolved. V was pared by 2 bases and J by 3 bases, with 11 bases between. Germline V gene sequence: CDR1 MNHEY, CDR2 SVGAGI. This CDR3 spans 15 amino acids. CDR3 nucleotide sequence: TGTGCCAGCAGTTACGGAGGGCAGATCAATCAGCCCCAGCATTTT. The encoded protein is CASSYGGQINQPQHF.

The chain is built from TRBV6-5 and TRBJ2-5; 8 bases are shared with TRBD1. V lost 4 bases and J lost 4; bases outside the gene matches: 8. This CDR3 spans 15 amino acids. The V gene's germline CDR1 is MNHEY and CDR2 SVGAGI. The CDR3 spells CASSLGQGGGETQYF. The CDR3 coding sequence is TGTGCCAGCAGTTTAGGACAGGGAGGAGGAGAGACCCAGTACTTC.

V and J are TRBV24-1 and TRBJ1-6, with 7 nucleotides matching TRBD1. Trimming took 3 bases from V and 3 from J; bases not matched to a gene: 1. The CDR3 runs 15 residues. In germline, CDR1 is KGHDR, CDR2 SFDVKD. Here the CDR3 reads CATSDGDSYNSPLHF. In DNA form, the CDR3 reads TGTGCCACCAGTGATGGGGACAGCTATAATTCACCCCTCCACTTT.